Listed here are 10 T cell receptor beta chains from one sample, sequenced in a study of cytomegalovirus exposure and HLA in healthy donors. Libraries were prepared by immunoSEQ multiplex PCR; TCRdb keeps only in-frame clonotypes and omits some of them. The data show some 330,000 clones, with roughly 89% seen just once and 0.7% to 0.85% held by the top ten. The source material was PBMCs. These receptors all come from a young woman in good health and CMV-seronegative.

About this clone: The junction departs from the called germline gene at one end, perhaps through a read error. Written as DNA, the CDR3 is TGTGCCAGCACTGAAGACGTCAAACCCGCGAGGGCTTTCTTT. This codes for CASTEDVKPARAFF. The rearrangement links TRBV2 to TRBJ1-1; no reliable D call. The CDR3 has 14 residues. Per the germline V gene, CDR1 is SNHLY and CDR2 is FYNNEI.

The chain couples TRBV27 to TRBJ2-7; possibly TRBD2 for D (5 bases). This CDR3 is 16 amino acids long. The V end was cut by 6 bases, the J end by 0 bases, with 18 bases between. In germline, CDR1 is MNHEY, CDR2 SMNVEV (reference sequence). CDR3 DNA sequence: TGTGCCAGCAGCTTGCGGGTGGCGGAGGTCTCCTACGAGCAGTACTTC. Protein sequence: CASSLRVAEVSYEQYF.

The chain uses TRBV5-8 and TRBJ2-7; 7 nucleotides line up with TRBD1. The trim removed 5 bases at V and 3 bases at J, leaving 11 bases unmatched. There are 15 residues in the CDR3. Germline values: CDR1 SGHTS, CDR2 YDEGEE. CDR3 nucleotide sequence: TGTGCCAGCAGTTTCCCGTCCCGGGACAGCTACGAGCAGTACTTC. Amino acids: CASSFPSRDSYEQYF.

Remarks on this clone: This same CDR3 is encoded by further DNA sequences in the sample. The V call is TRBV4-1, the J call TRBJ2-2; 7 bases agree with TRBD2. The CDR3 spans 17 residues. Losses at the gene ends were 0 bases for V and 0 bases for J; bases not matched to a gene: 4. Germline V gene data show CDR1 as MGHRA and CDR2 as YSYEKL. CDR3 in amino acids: CASSQEASGANTGELFF. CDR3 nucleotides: TGCGCCAGCAGCCAAGAGGCTAGCGGCGCGAACACCGGGGAGCTGTTTTTT.

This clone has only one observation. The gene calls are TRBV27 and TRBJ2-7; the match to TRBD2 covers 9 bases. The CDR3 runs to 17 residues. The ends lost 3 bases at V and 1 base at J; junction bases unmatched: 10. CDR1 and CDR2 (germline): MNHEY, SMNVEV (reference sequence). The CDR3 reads CASSFRSGRGLSYEQYF. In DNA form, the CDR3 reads TGTGCCAGCAGTTTCCGTAGCGGGAGAGGTCTTTCCTACGAGCAGTACTTC.

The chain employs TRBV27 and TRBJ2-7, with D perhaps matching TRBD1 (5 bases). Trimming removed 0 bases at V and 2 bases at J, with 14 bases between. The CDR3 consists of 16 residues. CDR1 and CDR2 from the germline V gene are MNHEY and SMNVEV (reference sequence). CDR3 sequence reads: CASSLSGVGRAYEQYF. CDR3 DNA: TGTGCCAGCAGTTTATCGGGTGTCGGCAGGGCCTACGAGCAGTACTTC.

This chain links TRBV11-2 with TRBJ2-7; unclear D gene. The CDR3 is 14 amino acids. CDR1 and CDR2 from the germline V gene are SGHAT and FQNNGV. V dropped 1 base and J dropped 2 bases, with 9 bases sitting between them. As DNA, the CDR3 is TGTGCCAGCAGCTTAGTTTATACTACCTACGAGCAGTACTTC. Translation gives CASSLVYTTYEQYF.

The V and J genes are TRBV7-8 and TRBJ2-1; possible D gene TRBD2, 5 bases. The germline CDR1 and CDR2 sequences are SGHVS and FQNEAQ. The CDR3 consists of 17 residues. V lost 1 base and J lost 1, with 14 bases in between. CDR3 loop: CASSLVSRGQSYNEQFF. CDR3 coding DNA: TGTGCCAGCAGCTTAGTCTCTAGAGGGCAATCCTACAATGAGCAGTTCTTC.

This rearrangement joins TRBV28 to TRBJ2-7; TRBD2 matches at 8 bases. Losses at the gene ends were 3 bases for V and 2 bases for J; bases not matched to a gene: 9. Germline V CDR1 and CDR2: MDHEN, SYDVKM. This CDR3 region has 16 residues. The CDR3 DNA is TGTGCCAGCAGTTTGTATTCGCGGGGGGTCCCCTACGAGCAGTACTTC. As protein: CASSLYSRGVPYEQYF. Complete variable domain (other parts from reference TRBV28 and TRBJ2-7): DVKVTQSSRYLVKRTGEKVFLECVQDMDHENMFWYRQDPGLGLRLIYFSYDVKMKEKGDIPEGYSVSREKKERFSLILESASTNQTSMYLCASSLYSRGVPYEQYFGPGTRLTVT.

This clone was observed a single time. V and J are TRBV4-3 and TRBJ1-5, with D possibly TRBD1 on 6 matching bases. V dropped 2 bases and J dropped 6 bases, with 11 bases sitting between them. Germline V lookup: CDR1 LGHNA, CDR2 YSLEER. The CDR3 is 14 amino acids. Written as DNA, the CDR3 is TGCGCCAGCAGCCAAACAGGGAGGGGTCAGCCCCAGCATTTT. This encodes CASSQTGRGQPQHF.